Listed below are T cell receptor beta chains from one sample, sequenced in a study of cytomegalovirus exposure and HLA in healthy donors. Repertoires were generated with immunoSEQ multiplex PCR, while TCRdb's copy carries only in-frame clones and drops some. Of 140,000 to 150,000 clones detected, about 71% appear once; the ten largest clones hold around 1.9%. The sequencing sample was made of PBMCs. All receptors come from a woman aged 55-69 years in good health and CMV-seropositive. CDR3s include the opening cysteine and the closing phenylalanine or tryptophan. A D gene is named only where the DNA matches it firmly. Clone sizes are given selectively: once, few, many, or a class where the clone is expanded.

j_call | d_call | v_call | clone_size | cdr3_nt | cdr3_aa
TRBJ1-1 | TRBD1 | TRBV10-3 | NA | TGTGCCATCGGGCCAGGGGGCGGGAACACTGAAGCTTTCTTT | CAIGPGGGNTEAFF
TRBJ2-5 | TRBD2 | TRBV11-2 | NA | TGTGCCAGCAGCCTACTAGCGAGACAAGAGACCCAGTACTTC | CASSLLARQETQYF
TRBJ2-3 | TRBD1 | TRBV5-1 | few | TGCGCCAGCAGCCGTGGGACAGTCACGGATACGCAGTATTTT | CASSRGTVTDTQYF
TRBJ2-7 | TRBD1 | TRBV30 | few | TGTGCCTGGAGTGAACAGGGGCCCTACGAGCAGTACTTC | CAWSEQGPYEQYF
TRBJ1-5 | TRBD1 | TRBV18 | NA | TGTGCCAGCTCACCACAGGGGGCAAGCAATCAGCCCCAGCATTTT | CASSPQGASNQPQHF
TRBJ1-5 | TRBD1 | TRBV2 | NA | TGTGCCGGCGGGACAGTGAGCAATCAGCCCCAGCATTTT | CAGGTVSNQPQHF
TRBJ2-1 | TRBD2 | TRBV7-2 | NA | TGTGCCAGCAGCTTAGTGGGCACTAGCGTCAGGTCCTACAATGAGCAGTTCTTC | CASSLVGTSVRSYNEQFF
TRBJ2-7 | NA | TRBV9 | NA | TGTGCCAGCAGCGTAGGTAGTCCCTCCTACGAGCAGTACTTC | CASSVGSPSYEQYF
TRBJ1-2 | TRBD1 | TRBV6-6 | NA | TGTGCCAGCAGGGATCAGGGGGACACCTTC | CASRDQGDTF
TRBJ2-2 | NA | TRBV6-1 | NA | TGTGCCAGCAACCCCGGAGGGACCGGGGAGCTGTTTTTT | CASNPGGTGELFF
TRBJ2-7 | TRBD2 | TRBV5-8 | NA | TGTGCCAGCAGCTTGGCCGCGGGGGTTCGCTACGAGCAGTACTTC | CASSLAAGVRYEQYF
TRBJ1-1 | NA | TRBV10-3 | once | TGTGCCATCAGTGAAGGGGACACTGAAGCTTTCTTT | CAISEGDTEAFF
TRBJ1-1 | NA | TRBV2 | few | TGTGCCAGCACAGTGAACACTGAAGCTTTCTTT | CASTVNTEAFF